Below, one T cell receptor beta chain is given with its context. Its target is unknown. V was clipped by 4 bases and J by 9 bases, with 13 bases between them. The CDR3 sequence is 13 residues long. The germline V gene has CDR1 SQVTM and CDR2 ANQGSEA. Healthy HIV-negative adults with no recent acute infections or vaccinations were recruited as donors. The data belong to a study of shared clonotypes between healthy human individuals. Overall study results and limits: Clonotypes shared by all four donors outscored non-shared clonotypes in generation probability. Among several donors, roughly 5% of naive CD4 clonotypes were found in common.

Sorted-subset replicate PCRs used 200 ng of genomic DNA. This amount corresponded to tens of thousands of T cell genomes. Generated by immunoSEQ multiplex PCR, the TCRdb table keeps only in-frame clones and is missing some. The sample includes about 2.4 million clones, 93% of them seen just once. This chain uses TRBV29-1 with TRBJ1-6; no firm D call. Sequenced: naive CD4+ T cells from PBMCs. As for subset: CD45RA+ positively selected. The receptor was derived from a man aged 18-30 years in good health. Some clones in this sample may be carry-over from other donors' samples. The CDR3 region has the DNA TGCAGCGTTGGAGAGCTTTCTGGTTCACCCCTCCACTTT. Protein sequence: CSVGELSGSPLHF.